Below are 14 T cell receptor beta chains sequenced from a single sample in a study of identical twins. TCRdb fed the 5' RACE reads into MiXCR, producing one record per CDR3 protein. The sample shows fewer than 350,000 distinct CDR3 sequences, around 8.8% of them seen only once. These data are also associated with another study on yellow fever vaccine responses in identical twins.

Material: memory (CD45RO+) T cells sorted from blood. The receptors originated from a woman younger than 35 in good health.

The gene calls are TRBV24-1 and TRBJ1-6, with D possibly being TRBD1 (6 bases). The germline gives CDR1 KGHDR, CDR2 SFDVKD. The CDR3 length is 12 residues. V gave up 9 bases and J gave up 10 bases, with 12 bases separating them. The CDR3 region is CATVLGGSPLHF. Written as DNA, the CDR3 is TGTGCCACCGTTTTAGGGGGATCACCCCTCCACTTT.

The chain is built from TRBV20-1 and TRBJ2-7, with TRBD2 matching 7 bases. CDR3 length: 15 residues. The trim removed 1 base at V and 0 bases at J, leaving 6 bases unmatched. Germline V gives CDR1 DFQATT, CDR2 SNEGSKA (reference sequence). The chain's CDR3 is CSARAGGRGSYEQYF. Written as DNA, the CDR3 is TGCAGTGCTAGAGCGGGCGGGAGAGGCTCCTACGAGCAGTACTTC.

The table lists this clonotype with many counts. The rearrangement uses TRBV3-1 and TRBJ1-5; D unclear. The CDR3 is 14 residues long. V lost 2 bases to trimming and J lost 2 bases, with 7 bases between them. Germline assignment: CDR1 LGHDT and CDR2 YNNKEL (reference sequence). As DNA, the CDR3 is TGTGCCAGCAGCCAATCGGGAGGCAATCAGCCCCAGCATTTT. The encoded protein is CASSQSGGNQPQHF.

The J gene is TRBJ2-3, the V gene TRBV15, with a possible D match to TRBD1 (5 bases). The CDR3 covers 15 residues. From germline, CDR1 is LNHNV and CDR2 YYDKDF (reference sequence). Trimming removed 1 base at V and 0 bases at J, with 8 bases between. The chain's CDR3 is CATSRVGQSTDTQYF. In DNA, the CDR3 is TGTGCCACCAGCAGAGTAGGACAAAGCACAGATACGCAGTATTTT.

The V gene is TRBV12-3 or TRBV12-4, the J gene TRBJ1-1, with D possibly matching TRBD1 (6 bases). The V gene lost 3 bases and the J gene lost 0 bases, with 14 bases spanning the gap. CDR3 length: 16 residues. Written as DNA, the CDR3 is TGTGCCAGCAGTTTCTTCTTGACAGGAATGAACACTGAAGCTTTCTTT. Its protein is CASSFFLTGMNTEAFF.

As to this clonotype: A much more abundant neighbour one base away suggests this may be a read error. V gene TRBV4-3 combines with J gene TRBJ2-2, with 9 bases fitting TRBD2. This CDR3 has 18 residues. Germline V gene sequence: CDR1 LGHNA, CDR2 YSLEER. In DNA, the CDR3 is TGTGCCAGCAGCCCCGGGCGCAGCGGGGGGCCAAACACCGGGGAGCTGTTTTTT. Translated, it gives CASSPGRSGGPNTGELFF.

This clonotype was seen repeatedly, ten times or more. This chain uses TRBV4-1 with TRBJ2-6; maybe TRBD1 (5 bases). CDR1 and CDR2 from the germline V gene are MGHRA and YSYEKL. This CDR3 spans 18 amino acids. The V and J ends lost 1 base and 0 bases respectively, with 13 bases between them. The CDR3, as DNA: TGCGCCAGCAGCCAAGTAAAGGGGCCAAGCTCTGGGGCCAACGTCCTGACTTTC. Protein: CASSQVKGPSSGANVLTF.

This clonotype was counted many times. The chain has TRBV20-1 and TRBJ1-2, with 8 bases fitting TRBD1. Germline values: CDR1 DFQATT, CDR2 SNEGSKA (reference sequence). The junction had 12 bases not matched to a gene; V was cut back by 6 bases and J by 6 bases. This CDR3 is 14 amino acids long. The CDR3 sequence: CSARTGFETDGYTF. Here the CDR3 DNA reads TGCAGTGCAAGGACAGGGTTCGAAACGGATGGCTACACCTTC.

This clonotype was picked up a small number of times. The chain recombines TRBV10-3 with TRBJ2-3; D unclear. V shed 7 bases and J shed 2 bases, with 10 bases lying between them. Germline CDR1 and CDR2: ENHRY and SYGVKD. The CDR3 runs to 13 residues. The CDR3 coding sequence is TGTGCCATCAAGCCAGGTATCACAGATACGCAGTATTTT. Its protein is CAIKPGITDTQYF.

This chain joins TRBV6-1 and TRBJ1-4; TRBD1 aligns across 9 bases. Germline lookup yields CDR1 MNHNS and CDR2 SASEGT. This CDR3 comprises 17 residues. V lost 6 bases to trimming and J lost 3 bases; unmatched junction nucleotides: 11. CDR3 sequence: CASSRYGQGTSNEKLFF. Here the CDR3 DNA reads TGTGCCAGCAGCCGTTACGGACAGGGGACCTCTAATGAAAAACTGTTTTTT.

This clonotype was seen a few times. The chain recombines TRBV5-6 with TRBJ2-7; D is undetermined. Germline values: CDR1 SGHDT, CDR2 YYEEEE. The CDR3 runs to 15 residues. The germline V and J ends were trimmed by 3 bases and 0 bases, with 13 bases remaining between them. The CDR3 is CASSSVLRFSYEQYV. CDR3 in DNA: TGTGCCAGCAGCTCAGTCCTCAGGTTCTCCTACGAGCAGTACGTC.

V usage is TRBV5-1 and J usage is TRBJ2-3; 7 bases fit TRBD2. The V segment lost 4 bases and the J segment 2 bases; nucleotides outside the gene matches: 4. Germline values: CDR1 SGHRS, CDR2 YFSETQ. The CDR3 totals 14 residues. CDR3 sequence (DNA): TGCGCCAGCAGCGCGGGAGCCCACACAGATACGCAGTATTTT. It specifies CASSAGAHTDTQYF.

The chain joins TRBV20-1 to TRBJ1-2; D not resolved. Deletions cut 8 bases from V and 4 bases from J, with 8 bases between. From germline, CDR1 is DFQATT and CDR2 SNEGSKA (reference sequence). The CDR3 consists of 10 residues. The CDR3 loop reads CSSVLYGYTF. The CDR3 bases are TGCAGTTCAGTACTCTATGGCTACACCTTC.

This clonotype was detected only a few times. The V and J genes are TRBV11-2 and TRBJ2-5; 12 nucleotides align to TRBD1. There are 19 residues in the CDR3. Germline CDR1 and CDR2: SGHAT and FQNNGV. Germline trimming cut 1 base from V and 2 bases from J; bases unmatched to any gene: 11. The CDR3 nucleotides are TGTGCCAGCAGCTTAGTAGGGGGACAGGGGGCGCCCCGTCAAGAGACCCAGTACTTC. It is translated as CASSLVGGQGAPRQETQYF.